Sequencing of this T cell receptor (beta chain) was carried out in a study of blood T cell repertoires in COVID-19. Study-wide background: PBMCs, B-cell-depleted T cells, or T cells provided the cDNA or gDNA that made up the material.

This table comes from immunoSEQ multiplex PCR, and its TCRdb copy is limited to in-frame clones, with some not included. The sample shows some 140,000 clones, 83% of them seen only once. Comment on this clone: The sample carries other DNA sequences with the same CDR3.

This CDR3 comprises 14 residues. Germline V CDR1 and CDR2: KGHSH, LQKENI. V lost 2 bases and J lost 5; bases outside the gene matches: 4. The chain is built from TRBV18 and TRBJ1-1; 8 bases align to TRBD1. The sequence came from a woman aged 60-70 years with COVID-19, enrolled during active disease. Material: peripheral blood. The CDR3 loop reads CASSPSRGQTEAFF. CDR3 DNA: TGTGCCAGCTCACCATCCAGGGGGCAGACTGAAGCTTTCTTT.